These 24 T cell receptor beta chains came from one sample sequenced in a study of cytomegalovirus exposure and HLA in healthy donors. The PCR used 60 Vbeta and 13 Jbeta primers. Produced via immunoSEQ multiplex PCR; TCRdb's table is partial and in-frame only. The sample lists about 90,000 clones, under 85% occurring once. The sequenced sample consisted of PBMCs. The receptors originated from a young man in good health and CMV-seronegative.

The chain combines TRBV18 with TRBJ1-1; D possibly corresponds to TRBD1 (5 bases). Germline V lookup: CDR1 KGHSH, CDR2 LQKENI. The CDR3 extends over 14 amino acids. Trimming stripped 3 bases from V and 8 bases from J, with 16 bases between. CDR3 bases: TGTGCCAGCTCACCCTCGGTAGGGGCAGGGGAAGCTTTCTTT. This translates into CASSPSVGAGEAFF.

This clone was seen once. The J gene is TRBJ1-5, the V gene TRBV15, with TRBD1 as a possible D gene (6 bases). This CDR3 is built from 16 residues. Germline lookup yields CDR1 LNHNV and CDR2 YYDKDF (reference sequence). V was pared by 1 base and J by 1 base, with 11 bases between. CDR3 region: CATSRGGGSSNQPQHF. CDR3 nucleotide sequence: TGTGCCACCAGCAGAGGAGGGGGAAGCAGCAATCAGCCCCAGCATTTT.

V gene TRBV7-2 combines with J gene TRBJ1-2; 10 positions agree with TRBD1. The CDR3 is 15 residues long. Germline V lookup: CDR1 SGHTA, CDR2 FQGNSA. With V trimmed by 3 bases and J by 3 bases, 4 bases remained unmatched. CDR3 sequence (DNA): TGTGCCAGCAGCTTCCGGGACAGGGGATACTATGGCTACACCTTC. Its translation: CASSFRDRGYYGYTF.

The CDR3 DNA reads as TGTGCCAGCAGCTGGGGGCCGTTAACTAATGAAAAACTGTTTTTT. It encodes CASSWGPLTNEKLFF. The rearrangement uses TRBV13 and TRBJ1-4, with a weak D call TRBD1 (6 bases). The CDR3 is 15 residues long. The V end was cut by 4 bases, the J end by 1 base, with 10 bases between. Germline V CDR1 and CDR2: PRHDT, FYEKMQ (reference sequence).

The V gene is TRBV9, the J gene TRBJ2-1; 8 bases are a match to TRBD2. The CDR3 extends over 13 amino acids. Trimming cost V 6 bases and J 9 bases; bases outside gene matches: 8. The germline V gene encodes CDR1 SGDLS and CDR2 YYNGEE. CDR3 coding DNA: TGTGCCAGCACCATCGGGGGGGGTGGTGAGCAGTTCTTC. Translation: CASTIGGGGEQFF.

This clone was counted a few times. The rearrangement links TRBV14 to TRBJ1-2; no reliable D call. The CDR3 is made up of 14 amino acids. CDR1 and CDR2 from the germline V gene are SGHDN and FVKESK. V lost 4 bases to trimming and J lost 4 bases, with 13 bases between them. In DNA form, the CDR3 reads TGTGCCAGCAGCCCGCAGCCTACTAGCTATGGCTACACCTTC. Translated: CASSPQPTSYGYTF.

The count of this clone is one. The gene calls are TRBV7-3 and TRBJ2-1; 7 bases fit TRBD1. Trimming took 8 bases from V and 1 from J; bases not matched to a gene: 8. This CDR3 comprises 15 residues. Germline V CDR1 and CDR2: SGHTA, FQGTGA. The DNA for the CDR3 is TGTGCCAGCGGACAGGACGCCGGATCCTACAATGAGCAGTTCTTC. Protein: CASGQDAGSYNEQFF.

The rearrangement joins TRBV4-1 to TRBJ2-1; unclear D gene. Germline CDR1 and CDR2: MGHRA and YSYEKL. The CDR3 is 13 residues long. Deletions cut 1 base from V and 3 bases from J, with 4 bases between. CDR3 sequence reads: CASSQVRYNEQFF. Written as DNA, the CDR3 is TGCGCCAGCAGCCAAGTCCGCTACAATGAGCAGTTCTTC.

The chain recombines TRBV6-5 with TRBJ2-7, with 7 bases identical to TRBD2. Trimming at V came to 5 bases and at J to 0 bases, leaving 4 bases not matched to a gene. The V gene's germline CDR1 is MNHEY and CDR2 SVGAGI. The CDR3 runs 14 residues. CDR3 nucleotides: TGTGCCAGCAGTAATACGGGGGGCTCCTACGAGCAGTACTTC. Encoded protein: CASSNTGGSYEQYF.

The genes are TRBV30 and TRBJ1-6, with D uncertain. The V and J ends lost 5 bases and 1 base respectively, with 6 bases between them. CDR1 GTSNPN and CDR2 SVGIG come from the germline V gene (reference sequence). CDR3 length: 13 amino acids. This CDR3 reads CAWGNSYNSPLHF. The CDR3 DNA reads as TGTGCCTGGGGCAATTCCTATAATTCACCCCTCCACTTT.

V usage is TRBV5-1 and J usage is TRBJ1-4, with D maybe TRBD1 (5 bases). The V end was cut by 2 bases, the J end by 7 bases, with 12 bases between. CDR3 length: 14 amino acids. CDR1 is SGHRS and CDR2 is YFSETQ in the germline V gene. The CDR3 DNA reads as TGCGCCAGCAGCTTATCGGGGGTTTCTGAAAAACTGTTTTTT. It specifies CASSLSGVSEKLFF.

V and J are TRBV6-6 and TRBJ1-1; 7 bases agree with TRBD1. The V gene's germline CDR1 is MNHNY and CDR2 SVGAGI (reference sequence). This CDR3 is 15 amino acids long. Germline trimming cut 4 bases from V and 0 bases from J; bases unmatched to any gene: 5. The CDR3 protein is CASSFTGTVNTEAFF. The CDR3 nucleotides are TGTGCCAGCAGTTTTACCGGGACAGTGAACACTGAAGCTTTCTTT.

Only a few counts were recorded for this clone. This chain links TRBV7-9 with TRBJ2-1, with TRBD1 matching over 7 bases. The CDR3 runs 15 residues. The germline V gene has CDR1 SEHNR and CDR2 FQNEAQ (reference sequence). The V segment lost 5 bases and the J segment 6 bases; nucleotides outside the gene matches: 10. CDR3 protein: CASSPPRGWGNEQFF. As DNA, the CDR3 is TGTGCCAGCAGCCCACCCAGGGGGTGGGGCAATGAGCAGTTCTTC.

This clone was observed a single time. The chain combines TRBV7-9 with TRBJ1-1, with D perhaps matching TRBD1 (5 bases). Deletions cut 3 bases from V and 0 bases from J, with 8 bases between. The CDR3 loop spans 14 amino acids. The germline gives CDR1 SEHNR, CDR2 FQNEAQ (reference sequence). The CDR3 spells CASSFDSLNTEAFF. As DNA, the CDR3 is TGTGCCAGCAGCTTCGACAGTTTGAACACTGAAGCTTTCTTT.

V is TRBV5-6 and J is TRBJ2-7; 11 bases map to TRBD1. V shed 4 bases, J shed 1 base, and the junction held 4 bases outside the gene matches. The CDR3 contains 15 residues. Germline CDR1 and CDR2: SGHDT and YYEEEE. CDR3 residues: CASSPGTGGSYEQYF. The DNA for the CDR3 is TGTGCCAGCAGCCCTGGGACAGGGGGTTCCTACGAGCAGTACTTC. Full variable domain (remainder filled in from reference TRBV5-6 and TRBJ2-7): DAGVTQSPTHLIKTRGQQVTLRCSPKSGHDTVSWYQQALGQGPQFIFQYYEEEERQRGNFPDRFSGHQFPNYSSELNVNALLLGDSALYLCASSPGTGGSYEQYFGPGTRLTVT.

This chain connects TRBV6-1 to TRBJ2-1, with TRBD2 matching 13 bases. The CDR3 is made up of 15 amino acids. Losses at the gene ends were 7 bases for V and 10 bases for J; bases not matched to a gene: 10. Germline assignment: CDR1 MNHNS and CDR2 SASEGT. DNA of the CDR3: TGTGCCAGCACTTCGACTAGCGGGAGGTCAGGAGAGCAGTTCTTC. It translates to CASTSTSGRSGEQFF.

The V gene is TRBV4-3, the J gene TRBJ2-7, with TRBD2 matching over 7 bases. The CDR3 is made up of 15 amino acids. With V trimmed by 0 bases and J by 3 bases, 5 bases remained unmatched. Germline CDR1 reads LGHNA; CDR2 reads YSLEER. DNA of the CDR3: TGCGCCAGCAGCCAAGAGGGAGGGACTATCTACGAGCAGTACTTC. It translates to CASSQEGGTIYEQYF.

The CDR3 is CASSPTTGGYGTQYF. In nucleotides, the CDR3 is TGTGCCAGCAGTCCGACCACAGGGGGCTATGGGACCCAGTACTTC. This chain uses TRBV27 with TRBJ2-5, with 9 bases aligning to TRBD1. Looked up from germline, CDR1 is MNHEY and CDR2 is SMNVEV (reference sequence). The junction had 11 bases not matched to a gene; V was cut back by 5 bases and J by 7 bases. This CDR3 is 15 amino acids long.

The chain couples TRBV5-6 to TRBJ1-5; D call uncertain. CDR3 length: 15 residues. The germline CDR1 and CDR2 sequences are SGHDT and YYEEEE. Trimming stripped 4 bases from V and 0 bases from J, with 11 bases between. The chain's CDR3 is CASSPRGYSNQPQHF. CDR3 DNA: TGTGCCAGCAGCCCCCGCGGGTATAGCAATCAGCCCCAGCATTTT.

The chain recombines TRBV2 with TRBJ2-5; the D is unclear. V lost 8 bases and J 5 bases, leaving 9 bases between the germline ends. The CDR3 length is 11 residues. CDR1 and CDR2 (germline): SNHLY, FYNNEI. The CDR3 loop reads CASLVVETQYF. The CDR3 DNA is TGTGCCAGCCTAGTAGTGGAGACCCAGTACTTC.

The chain recombines TRBV7-3 with TRBJ2-2; TRBD1 aligns across 8 bases. The germline V gene has CDR1 SGHTA and CDR2 FQGTGA. V lost 4 bases to trimming and J lost 1 base; unmatched junction nucleotides: 5. There are 16 residues in the CDR3. The CDR3 nucleotides read TGTGCCAGCAGCTCAGCCGGGACAGGGAACACCGGGGAGCTGTTTTTT. Its translation: CASSSAGTGNTGELFF.

The J gene is TRBJ2-1, the V gene TRBV2; TRBD2 matches 8 bases. V lost 4 bases to trimming and J lost 1 base; unmatched junction nucleotides: 6. Germline CDR1 reads SNHLY; CDR2 reads FYNNEI. CDR3 length: 16 residues. The CDR3 sequence: CASSAQLAGSYNEQFF. Here the CDR3 DNA reads TGTGCCAGCAGTGCACAGCTAGCGGGTTCCTACAATGAGCAGTTCTTC.

The V call is TRBV6-6, the J call TRBJ1-5; no definite D call. The V end was cut by 3 bases, the J end by 0 bases, with 12 bases between. Looked up from germline, CDR1 is MNHNY and CDR2 is SVGAGI (reference sequence). CDR3 size: 16 residues. CDR3 region: CASSYSWVASNQPQHF. CDR3 coding DNA: TGTGCCAGCAGTTATAGCTGGGTTGCTAGCAATCAGCCCCAGCATTTT.

This chain joins TRBV5-4 and TRBJ1-5; weak D call: TRBD1 (5 bases). Germline V CDR1 and CDR2: SGHNT, YYREEE (reference sequence). The CDR3 has 14 residues. V was cut by 2 bases and J by 0 bases, with 6 bases left in between. As DNA, the CDR3 is TGTGCCAGCAGCTTACAGGATAGCAATCAGCCCCAGCATTTT. Translation: CASSLQDSNQPQHF.